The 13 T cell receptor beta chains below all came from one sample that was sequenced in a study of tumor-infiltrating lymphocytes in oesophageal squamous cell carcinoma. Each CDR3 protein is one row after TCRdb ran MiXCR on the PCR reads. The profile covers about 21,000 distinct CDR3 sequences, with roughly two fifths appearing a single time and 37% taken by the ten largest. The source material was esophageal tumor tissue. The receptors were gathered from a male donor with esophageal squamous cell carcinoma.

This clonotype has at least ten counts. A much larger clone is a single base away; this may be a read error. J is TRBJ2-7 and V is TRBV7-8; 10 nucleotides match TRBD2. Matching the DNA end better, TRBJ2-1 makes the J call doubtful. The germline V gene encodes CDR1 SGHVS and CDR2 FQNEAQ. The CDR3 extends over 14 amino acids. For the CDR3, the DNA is TGTGCCAGCAGCCCCACTAGCGGGAACTACGAGCAGTTCTTC. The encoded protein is CASSPTSGNYEQFF.

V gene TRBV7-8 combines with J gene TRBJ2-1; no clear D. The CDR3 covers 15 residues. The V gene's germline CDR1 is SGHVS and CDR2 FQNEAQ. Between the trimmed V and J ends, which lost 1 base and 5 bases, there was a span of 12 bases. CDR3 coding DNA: TGTGCCAGCAGCTTAGTCGGGCAGGTCAACAATGAGCAGTTCTTC. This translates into CASSLVGQVNNEQFF. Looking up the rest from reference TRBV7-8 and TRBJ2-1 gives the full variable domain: GAGVSQSPRYKVAKRGQDVALRCDPISGHVSLFWYQQALGQGPEFLTYFQNEAQLDKSGLPSDRFFAERPEGSVSTLKIQRTQQEDSAVYLCASSLVGQVNNEQFFGPGTRLTVL.

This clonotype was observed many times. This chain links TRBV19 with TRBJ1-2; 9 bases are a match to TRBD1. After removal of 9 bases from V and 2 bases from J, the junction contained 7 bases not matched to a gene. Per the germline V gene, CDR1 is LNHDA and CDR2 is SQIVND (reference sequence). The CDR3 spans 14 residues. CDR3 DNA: TGTGCCAGCGGGGGGGGACAGGGCAACTATGGCTACACCTTC. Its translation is CASGGGQGNYGYTF. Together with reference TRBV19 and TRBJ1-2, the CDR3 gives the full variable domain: DGGITQSPKYLFRKEGQNVTLSCEQNLNHDAMYWYRQDPGQGLRLIYYSQIVNDFQKGDIAEGYSVSREKKESFPLTVTSAQKNPTAFYLCASGGGQGNYGYTFGSGTRLTVV.

The CDR3 DNA follows: TGTGCCAGCAGTCCCGTTGGGATGCGGGAGACCCAGTACTTC. As protein: CASSPVGMRETQYF. V gene TRBV6-5 combines with J gene TRBJ2-7, with D uncertain. The assigned J gene may be wrong: the sequence end matches TRBJ2-5 better. This CDR3 contains 14 residues. Germline CDR1 and CDR2: MNHEY and SVGAGI.

CDR3 residues: CASSPRTSGFWGEQFF. For the CDR3, the DNA is TGTGCCAGCAGCCCTAGGACTAGCGGCTTCTGGGGTGAGCAGTTCTTC. The chain combines TRBV7-6 with TRBJ2-7, with 10 nucleotides matching TRBD2. The closer fit of TRBJ2-1 to the DNA end suggests the J call may be wrong. This CDR3 region has 16 residues. CDR1 is SGHVS, CDR2 FNYEAQ, per germline.

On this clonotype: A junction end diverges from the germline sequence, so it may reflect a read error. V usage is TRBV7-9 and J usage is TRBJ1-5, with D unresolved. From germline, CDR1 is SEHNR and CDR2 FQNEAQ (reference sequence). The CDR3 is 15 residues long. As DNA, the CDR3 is TGTGCCAGCAGCTTAGCTACGGACGGCAATCCGCCCCAGCATTTT. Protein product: CASSLATDGNPPQHF.

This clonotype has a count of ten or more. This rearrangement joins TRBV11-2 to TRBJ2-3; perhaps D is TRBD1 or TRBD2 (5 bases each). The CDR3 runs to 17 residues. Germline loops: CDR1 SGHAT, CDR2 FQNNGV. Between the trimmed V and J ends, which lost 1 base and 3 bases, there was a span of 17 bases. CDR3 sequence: CASSLVPGTLITDTQYF. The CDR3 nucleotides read TGTGCCAGCAGCTTAGTCCCCGGGACGTTGATTACAGATACGCAGTATTTT.

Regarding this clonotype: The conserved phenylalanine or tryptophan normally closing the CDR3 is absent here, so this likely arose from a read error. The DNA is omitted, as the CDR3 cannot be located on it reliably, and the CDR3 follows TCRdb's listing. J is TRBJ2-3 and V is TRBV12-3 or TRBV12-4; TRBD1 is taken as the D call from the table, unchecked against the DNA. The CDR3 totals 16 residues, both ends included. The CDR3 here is CASTRGGVNSPLHFGP.

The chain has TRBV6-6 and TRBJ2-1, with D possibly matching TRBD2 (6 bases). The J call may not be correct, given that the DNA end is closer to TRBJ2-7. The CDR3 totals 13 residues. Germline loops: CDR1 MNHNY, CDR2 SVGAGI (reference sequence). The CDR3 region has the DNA TGTGCCAGCAGTGCGACTAGTCTGAATGAGCAGTACTTC. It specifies CASSATSLNEQYF.

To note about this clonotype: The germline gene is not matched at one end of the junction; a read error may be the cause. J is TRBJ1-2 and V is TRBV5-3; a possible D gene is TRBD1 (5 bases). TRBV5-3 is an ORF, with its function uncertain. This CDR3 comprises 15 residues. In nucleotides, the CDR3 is TGTGCCAGCAGCTCCCGGGACGGGGAAAACTATGGCTACACCTTC. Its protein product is CASSSRDGENYGYTF.

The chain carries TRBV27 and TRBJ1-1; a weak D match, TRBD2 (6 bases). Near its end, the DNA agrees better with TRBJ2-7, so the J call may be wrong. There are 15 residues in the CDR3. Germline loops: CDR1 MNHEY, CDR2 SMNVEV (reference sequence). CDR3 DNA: TGTGCCAGCGTTGCGACTAGACGGATATACGATGAGCAGTACTTC. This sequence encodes CASVATRRIYDEQYF.

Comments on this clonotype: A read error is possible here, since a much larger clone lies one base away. CDR3 sequence: CVRPREVQETQYF. CDR3 bases: TGTGTCCGGCCCAGGGAGGTCCAAGAGACCCAGTACTTC. The chain is built from TRBV19 and TRBJ2-5; tentative D call: TRBD2 (6 bases). The length of the CDR3 is 13 residues. CDR1 is LNHDA and CDR2 is SQIVND in the germline V gene (reference sequence).

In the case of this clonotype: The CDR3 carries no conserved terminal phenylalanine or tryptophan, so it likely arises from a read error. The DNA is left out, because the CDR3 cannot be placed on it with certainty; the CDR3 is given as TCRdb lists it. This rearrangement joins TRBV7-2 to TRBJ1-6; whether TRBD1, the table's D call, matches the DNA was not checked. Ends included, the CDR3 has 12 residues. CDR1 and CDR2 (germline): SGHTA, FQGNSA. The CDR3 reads CASSLVWGYSHC.